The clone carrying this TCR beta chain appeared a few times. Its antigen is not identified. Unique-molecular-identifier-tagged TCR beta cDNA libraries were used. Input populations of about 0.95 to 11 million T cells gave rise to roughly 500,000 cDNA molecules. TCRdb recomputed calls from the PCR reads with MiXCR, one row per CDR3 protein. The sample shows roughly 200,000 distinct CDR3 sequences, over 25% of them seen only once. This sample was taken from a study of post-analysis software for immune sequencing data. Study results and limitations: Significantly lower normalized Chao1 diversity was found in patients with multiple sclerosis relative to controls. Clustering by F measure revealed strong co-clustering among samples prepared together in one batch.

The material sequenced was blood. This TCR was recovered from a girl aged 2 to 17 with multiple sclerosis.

The chain's CDR3 is CASSIGQNYEQYF. For the CDR3, the DNA is TGTGCCAGTAGTATAGGGCAGAACTACGAGCAGTACTTC. The chain combines TRBV19 with TRBJ2-7, with no clear D. CDR3 length: 13 residues. V lost 1 base, J lost 3 bases, and 7 bases lay in between. CDR1 and CDR2 (germline): LNHDA, SQIVND (reference sequence).